The 20 T cell receptor beta chains below were found in one sample sequenced in a study of OX40 agonist ivuxolimab in advanced cancers. The data were produced by immunoSEQ multiplex PCR, yet TCRdb's version contains in-frame clones alone and is incomplete. Of about 76,000 clones listed, approximately 85% are singletons. The sample in question was CD4+ or CD8+ T cells sorted from blood, obtained in a trial of the OX40 agonist ivuxolimab. These receptors were taken from an adult with an advanced solid tumor such as melanoma, head and neck, liver or kidney cancer.

The V gene is TRBV29-1, the J gene TRBJ2-5, with D unresolved. V dropped 1 base and J dropped 4 bases, with 4 bases sitting between them. The CDR3 consists of 11 residues. Germline V gene data show CDR1 as SQVTM and CDR2 as ANQGSEA. In DNA, the CDR3 is TGCAGCGTTGAAGTCGGAGAGACCCAGTACTTC. It yields the protein CSVEVGETQYF. Full variable domain (rest looked up from reference TRBV29-1 and TRBJ2-5): SAVISQKPSRDICQRGTSLTIQCQVDSQVTMMFWYRQQPGQSLTLIATANQGSEATYESGFVIDKFPISRPNLTFSTLTVSNMSPEDSSIYLCSVEVGETQYFGPGTRLLVL.

The chain combines TRBV6-5 with TRBJ2-7, with 13 bases aligning to TRBD2. V lost 10 bases and J lost 5; bases outside the gene matches: 8. This CDR3 has 14 residues. CDR1 is MNHEY, CDR2 SVGAGI, per germline. The CDR3 sequence: CATTSGGARHEQYF. The DNA for the CDR3 is TGTGCCACCACTAGCGGGGGGGCCCGGCACGAGCAGTACTTC.

This clone has only one observation. The chain carries TRBV19 and TRBJ2-2; 10 bases match TRBD2. The germline gives CDR1 LNHDA, CDR2 SQIVND (reference sequence). Unmatched junction bases numbered 8, after V lost 5 bases and J lost 8 bases. This CDR3 spans 15 amino acids. CDR3 residues: CASSSLAGAVGELFF. For the CDR3, the DNA is TGTGCCAGTAGTTCCCTAGCGGGGGCAGTTGGGGAGCTGTTTTTT.

The chain couples TRBV4-3 to TRBJ2-1; 16 nucleotides line up with TRBD2. From germline, CDR1 is LGHNA and CDR2 YSLEER. This CDR3 is 17 amino acids long. Unmatched junction bases numbered 7, after V lost 3 bases and J lost 8 bases. The CDR3 sequence is CASSQGTSGGAVHEQFF. The CDR3, as DNA: TGCGCCAGCAGCCAGGGGACTAGCGGGGGGGCCGTCCATGAGCAGTTCTTC.

Only one count was recorded for this clone. The chain uses TRBV9 and TRBJ1-3; 7 bases are shared with TRBD1. The CDR3 runs 17 residues. The germline V gene encodes CDR1 SGDLS and CDR2 YYNGEE. V gave up 5 bases and J gave up 1 base; unmatched junction bases: 12. CDR3 amino acids: CASSPFLDRASGNTIYF. The CDR3 DNA reads as TGTGCCAGCAGTCCCTTCCTCGACAGGGCATCTGGAAACACCATATATTTT. Together with reference TRBV9 and TRBJ1-3, the CDR3 gives the full variable domain: DSGVTQTPKHLITATGQRVTLRCSPRSGDLSVYWYQQSLDQGLQFLIQYYNGEERAKGNILERFSAQQFPDLHSELNLSSLELGDSALYFCASSPFLDRASGNTIYFGEGSWLTVV.

CDR3 DNA: TGTGCCAGCAGCTCCCTCTCAGGAGCGGGGCTAGCCGGGGAGCTGTTTTTT. Translated, it gives CASSSLSGAGLAGELFF. The rearrangement joins TRBV7-9 to TRBJ2-2; 7 bases match TRBD2. V shed 4 bases, J shed 6 bases, and the junction held 14 bases outside the gene matches. The CDR3 is 17 amino acids. CDR1 and CDR2 from the germline V gene are SEHNR and FQNEAQ (reference sequence).

This clone was recorded only once. J is TRBJ2-1 and V is TRBV5-1; 13 bases agree with TRBD2. In germline, CDR1 is SGHRS, CDR2 YFSETQ. This CDR3 is built from 19 residues. V trimming: 0 bases; J trimming: 0 bases; junction bases outside the gene matches: 6. The CDR3 loop reads CASSLGLAGGFSSYNEQFF. CDR3 DNA sequence: TGCGCCAGCAGCTTGGGACTAGCGGGGGGCTTTAGCTCCTACAATGAGCAGTTCTTC.

The gene calls are TRBV5-5 and TRBJ1-2, with 7 bases that match TRBD1. There are 15 residues in the CDR3. V lost 7 bases to trimming and J lost 2 bases; unmatched junction nucleotides: 11. CDR1 and CDR2 (germline): SGHKS, YYEKEE (reference sequence). The CDR3 nucleotides read TGTGCCAGCGGCGAGACAGGGTTGTCGAACTATGGCTACACCTTC. Residues: CASGETGLSNYGYTF. Looking up the rest from reference TRBV5-5 and TRBJ1-2 gives the full variable domain: DAGVTQSPTHLIKTRGQQVTLRCSPISGHKSVSWYQQVLGQGPQFIFQYYEKEERGRGNFPDRFSARQFPNYSSELNVNALLLGDSALYLCASGETGLSNYGYTFGSGTRLTVV.

The chain has TRBV25-1 and TRBJ1-1, with TRBD1 as a possible D gene (6 bases). Deletions cut 2 bases from V and 5 bases from J, with 6 bases between. The germline V gene encodes CDR1 MGHDK and CDR2 SYGVNS. The CDR3 runs to 12 residues. Written as DNA, the CDR3 is TGTGCCAGCAGTGAACAGGGGACTGAAGCTTTCTTT. Amino acid sequence: CASSEQGTEAFF.

J is TRBJ2-3 and V is TRBV13; TRBD2 aligns across 11 bases. Germline V gene lookup returns CDR1 PRHDT and CDR2 FYEKMQ (reference sequence). V shed 2 bases, J shed 0 bases, and the junction held 19 bases outside the gene matches. The CDR3 is 22 amino acids. CDR3 DNA: TGTGCCAGCAGCTTAACTTCATTGATTAGGGCTAGCGGGGGGCAAAGCACAGATACGCAGTATTTT. Its translation is CASSLTSLIRASGGQSTDTQYF.

The chain has TRBV19 and TRBJ2-3; TRBD1 is a possible D gene (6 bases). Trimming cost V 3 bases and J 8 bases, with 12 bases left between them. Germline V lookup: CDR1 LNHDA, CDR2 SQIVND (reference sequence). The CDR3 extends over 13 amino acids. CDR3 DNA sequence: TGTGCCAGTAGTATCAACGGACAGAGTACGCAGTATTTT. The encoded protein is CASSINGQSTQYF.

This clone showed up just once. In the same sample, other DNA sequences code for this CDR3. The chain employs TRBV11-3 and TRBJ1-5; TRBD1 is a possible D gene (6 bases). Per the germline V gene, CDR1 is SGHNT and CDR2 is YENEEA. V lost 5 bases to trimming and J lost 0 bases, with 14 bases between them. CDR3 size: 16 residues. CDR3: CASSGQGPYSNQPQHF. The CDR3 bases are TGTGCCAGCAGCGGGCAGGGGCCCTATAGCAATCAGCCCCAGCATTTT.

The chain recombines TRBV7-9 with TRBJ2-7, with D maybe TRBD1 (5 bases). Trimming stripped 1 base from V and 6 bases from J, with 10 bases between. This CDR3 contains 13 residues. Per germline, CDR1 SEHNR and CDR2 FQNEAQ (reference sequence). The CDR3, as DNA: TGTGCCAGCAGCTTAGATGCAGGGATCGAGCAGTACTTC. The encoded protein is CASSLDAGIEQYF.

CDR3 DNA: TGTGCCAGCAACCCTGGAGGGTGGAACACTGAAGCTTTCTTT. Translating it yields CASNPGGWNTEAFF. This sequence joins TRBV9 and TRBJ1-1; D unclear. This CDR3 has 14 residues. V dropped 6 bases and J dropped 1 base, with 13 bases sitting between them. Per the germline V gene, CDR1 is SGDLS and CDR2 is YYNGEE.

The V and J genes are TRBV19 and TRBJ2-3; tentatively, D is TRBD1 or TRBD2 (5 bases each). V gave up 3 bases and J gave up 2 bases, with 21 bases separating them. From germline, CDR1 is LNHDA and CDR2 SQIVND (reference sequence). The CDR3 is 18 residues long. The CDR3 protein is CASSIQGVGPPPTDTQYF. Written as DNA, the CDR3 is TGTGCCAGTAGTATCCAGGGAGTAGGCCCTCCCCCCACAGATACGCAGTATTTT.

The V call is TRBV18, the J call TRBJ1-3; the match to TRBD1 covers 7 bases. The germline V gene encodes CDR1 KGHSH and CDR2 LQKENI. The V segment lost 3 bases and the J segment 4 bases; nucleotides outside the gene matches: 0. CDR3 length: 13 amino acids. The DNA of the CDR3 is TGTGCCAGCTCACCGGGACAGGGAAACACCATATATTTT. Translating it yields CASSPGQGNTIYF.

The chain uses TRBV13 and TRBJ1-2; D is undetermined. Germline assignment: CDR1 PRHDT and CDR2 FYEKMQ (reference sequence). This CDR3 comprises 13 residues. V was shortened by 0 bases and J by 4 bases, with 6 bases between the two germline ends. DNA of the CDR3: TGTGCCAGCAGCTTAGGGGGAGCCTATGGCTACACCTTC. Protein: CASSLGGAYGYTF.

This rearrangement joins TRBV7-9 to TRBJ2-7, with 10 bases matching TRBD1. The CDR3 is 17 amino acids. With V trimmed by 3 bases and J by 4 bases, 12 bases remained unmatched. Germline CDR1 and CDR2: SEHNR and FQNEAQ (reference sequence). As DNA, the CDR3 is TGTGCCAGCAGCTTCTCGAAACTGGGGACAGGGGTATACGAGCAGTACTTC. It encodes CASSFSKLGTGVYEQYF.

The chain employs TRBV27 and TRBJ2-4; a possible D gene is TRBD2 (6 bases). Looked up from germline, CDR1 is MNHEY and CDR2 is SMNVEV (reference sequence). V lost 9 bases to trimming and J lost 0 bases, with 18 bases between them. The CDR3 runs 16 residues. CDR3 sequence (DNA): TGTGCCAGGGGGGACGGGAGCGTTCTAGCCAAAAACATTCAGTACTTC. Translation: CARGDGSVLAKNIQYF.

The rearrangement joins TRBV7-3 to TRBJ2-7; the D gene could be TRBD1 or TRBD2 (5 bases each). The ends were cut back, 6 bases at V and 3 bases at J, with 9 bases in the middle. The CDR3 runs 12 residues. Germline loops: CDR1 SGHTA, CDR2 FQGTGA. CDR3 loop: CASSRDGYEQYF. CDR3 sequence (DNA): TGTGCCAGCAGTCGGGACGGCTACGAGCAGTACTTC.